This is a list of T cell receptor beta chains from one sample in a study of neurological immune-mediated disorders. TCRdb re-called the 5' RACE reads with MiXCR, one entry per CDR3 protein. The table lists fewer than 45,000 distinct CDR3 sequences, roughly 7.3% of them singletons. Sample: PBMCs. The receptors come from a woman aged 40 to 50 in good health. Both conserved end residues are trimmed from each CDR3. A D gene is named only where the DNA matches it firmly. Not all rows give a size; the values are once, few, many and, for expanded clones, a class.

ATSDLDYSEQY | TRBJ2-7 | many | TRBV24-1 | .
ASSPRRTGKNSPLH | TRBJ1-6 | many | TRBV12-3/TRBV12-4 | TRBD1
ASSHGLAGGGSSYNEQF | TRBJ2-1 | many | TRBV7-8 | TRBD2
ASSSSLAPGELF | TRBJ2-2 | many | TRBV5-1 | .
ASSRPGQMNTEAF | TRBJ1-1 | many | TRBV28 | .
ASSPPGLGGREQY | TRBJ2-7 | many | TRBV3-1 | TRBD2
SARPWRSGWPFTSTDTQY | TRBJ2-3 | many | TRBV20-1 | .
ASSFNNPGLGTEAF | TRBJ1-1 | many | TRBV27 | .
ASSFQGFGGYT | TRBJ1-2 | . | TRBV5-6 | .
ASRKDSAYEQY | TRBJ2-7 | many | TRBV2 | .
ATSRVVWGSTEAF | TRBJ1-1 | many | TRBV15 | .
ASSYSTGTGNEQF | TRBJ2-1 | many | TRBV6-5 | TRBD1
ASSQGLSGSYGYT | TRBJ1-2 | many | TRBV3-1 | .
SAPDFSTGELF | TRBJ2-2 | medium-sized | TRBV20-1 | .